This T cell receptor beta chain was identified during a study of CD4 T cells in relation to SARS-CoV-2 and coronaviruses. Assay: immunoSEQ multiplex PCR; the TCRdb copy retains only in-frame clones and omits some. The table shows about 59,000 clones, with about nine tenths occurring only once. CDR3 length: 13 residues. Germline assignment: CDR1 SGHRS and CDR2 YFSETQ. Trimming pared 0 bases from V and 5 bases from J, leaving 8 bases between. Unexposed donor CD4+ T cells date from about 2011-2018, before the COVID-19 pandemic. This sequence joins TRBV5-1 and TRBJ1-1; the D gene is possibly TRBD1 (5 bases). This clonotype was obtained from a human donor in good health. Material: memory CD4+ T cells from PBMCs. The chain's CDR3 is CASSLEGRTEAFF. Written as DNA, the CDR3 is TGCGCCAGCAGCTTGGAGGGGCGGACTGAAGCTTTCTTT. The full variable domain, in which reference TRBV5-1 and TRBJ1-1 provide the parts outside the CDR3, is KAGVTQTPRYLIKTRGQQVTLSCSPISGHRSVSWYQQTPGQGLQFLFEYFSETQRNKGNFPGRFSGRQFSNSRSEMNVSTLELGDSALYLCASSLEGRTEAFFGQGTRLTVV.